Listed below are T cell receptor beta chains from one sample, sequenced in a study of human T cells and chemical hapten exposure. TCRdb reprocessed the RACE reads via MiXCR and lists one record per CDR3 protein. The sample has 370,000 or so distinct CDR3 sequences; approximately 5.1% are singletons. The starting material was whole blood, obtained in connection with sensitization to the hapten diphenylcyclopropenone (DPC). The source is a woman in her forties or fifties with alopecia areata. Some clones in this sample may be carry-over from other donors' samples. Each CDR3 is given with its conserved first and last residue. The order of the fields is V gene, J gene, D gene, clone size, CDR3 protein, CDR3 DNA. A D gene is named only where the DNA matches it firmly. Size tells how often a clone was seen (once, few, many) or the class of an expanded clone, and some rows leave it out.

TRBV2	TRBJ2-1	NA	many	CASSATHEQFF	TGTGCCAGCAGTGCCACCCATGAGCAGTTCTTC
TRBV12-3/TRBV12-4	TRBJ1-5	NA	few	CASRLGQPNQPQHF	TGTGCCAGCAGACTAGGACAGCCCAATCAGCCCCAGCATTTT
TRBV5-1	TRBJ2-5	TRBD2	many	CASSLGLAGDQQETQYF	TGCGCCAGCAGCTTGGGACTAGCGGGGGACCAACAAGAGACCCAGTACTTC
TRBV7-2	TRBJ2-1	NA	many	CASSWGAGNEQFF	TGTGCCAGCAGCTGGGGAGCTGGGAATGAGCAGTTCTTC
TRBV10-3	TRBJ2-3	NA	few	CAISEPGSDTDTQYF	TGTGCCATCAGTGAACCCGGCTCGGACACAGATACGCAGTATTTT
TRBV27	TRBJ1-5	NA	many	CASSLSGYNQPQHF	TGTGCCAGCAGTTTATCAGGGTACAATCAGCCCCAGCATTTT
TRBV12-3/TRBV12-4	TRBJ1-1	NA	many	CASSLGRWTEAFF	TGTGCCAGCAGTTTAGGAAGGTGGACTGAAGCTTTCTTT
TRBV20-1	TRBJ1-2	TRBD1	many	CSAAMGQGGYGYTF	TGCAGTGCCGCAATGGGACAGGGGGGTTATGGCTACACCTTC
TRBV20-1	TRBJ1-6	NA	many	CSARAGREPPLHF	TGCAGTGCTAGGGCAGGGAGGGAACCACCCCTCCACTTT
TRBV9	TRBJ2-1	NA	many	CASSPPNRVVSYNEQFF	TGTGCCAGCAGCCCTCCCAACAGGGTAGTATCCTACAATGAGCAGTTCTTC
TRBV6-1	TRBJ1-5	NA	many	CASSEESQYSNQPQHF	TGTGCCAGCAGTGAAGAAAGCCAGTATAGCAATCAGCCCCAGCATTTT
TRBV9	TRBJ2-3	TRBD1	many	CASSVQGADTDTQYF	TGTGCCAGCAGCGTACAGGGGGCCGACACAGATACGCAGTATTTT
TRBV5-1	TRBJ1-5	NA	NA	CASSLGEFRNQPQHF	TGCGCCAGCAGCCTGGGGGAATTCCGCAATCAGCCCCAGCATTTT
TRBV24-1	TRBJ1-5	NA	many	CATSALPCRAYINQPQHF	TGTGCCACCAGTGCTCTTCCGTGCAGGGCGTACATCAATCAGCCCCAGCATTTT
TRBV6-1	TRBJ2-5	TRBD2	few	CASSARLAGQETQYF	TGTGCCAGCAGTGCTAGACTAGCGGGGCAAGAGACCCAGTACTTC
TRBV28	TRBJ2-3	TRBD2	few	CASSFRLAGPGGTDTQYF	TGTGCCAGCAGTTTTCGACTAGCGGGCCCCGGGGGCACAGATACGCAGTATTTT
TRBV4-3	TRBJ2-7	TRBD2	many	CASSQETSGRTGTEQYF	TGCGCCAGCAGCCAAGAGACTAGCGGGAGGACCGGAACCGAGCAGTACTTC
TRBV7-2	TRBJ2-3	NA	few	CASSLRAGAPTDTQYF	TGTGCCAGCAGCTTAAGAGCGGGCGCCCCCACAGATACGCAGTATTTT
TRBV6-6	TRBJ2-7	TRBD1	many	CASSYPKGTGGPEQYF	TGTGCCAGCAGTTACCCCAAGGGGACAGGGGGCCCCGAGCAGTACTTC
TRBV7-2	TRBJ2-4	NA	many	CASSPRGASIQYF	TGTGCCAGCAGCCCCCGCGGTGCCTCCATTCAGTACTTC
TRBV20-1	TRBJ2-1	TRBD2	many	CSAASGRADNEQFF	TGCAGTGCTGCAAGCGGGAGGGCGGACAATGAGCAGTTCTTC
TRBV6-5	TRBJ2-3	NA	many	CASSYSISLLEESQYF	TGTGCCAGCAGTTACTCAATTTCATTATTAGAGGAGTCGCAGTATTTT
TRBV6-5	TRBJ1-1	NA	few	CASRTAGAGTEAFF	TGTGCCAGCAGGACCGCGGGGGCAGGCACTGAAGCTTTCTTT
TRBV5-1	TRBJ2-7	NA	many	CASRALPGLYEQYF	TGCGCCAGCAGGGCCCTCCCGGGACTCTACGAGCAGTACTTC
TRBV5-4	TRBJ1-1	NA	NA	CASSLLPTAEAFF	TGTGCCAGCAGCTTGTTGCCAACAGCAGAAGCTTTCTTT
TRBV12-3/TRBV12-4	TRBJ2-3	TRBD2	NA	CASSLSGSRGDTQYF	TGTGCCAGCAGTCTTAGCGGGTCCCGGGGAGATACGCAGTATTTT